These 30 T cell receptor beta chains came from one sample sequenced in a study of T cell responses to AZD1222 COVID-19 vaccine. Libraries were prepared by immunoSEQ multiplex PCR; TCRdb keeps only in-frame clonotypes and omits some of them. The repertoire holds around 140,000 clones, about 94% seen once, with less than 5% in the top ten. Source: peripheral blood, taken 28 days after the second AZD1222 dose. The receptors originated from an adult who received the AZD1222 COVID-19 vaccine.

The chain is built from TRBV5-6 and TRBJ2-7; D gene ambiguous. The germline CDR1 and CDR2 sequences are SGHDT and YYEEEE. This CDR3 spans 13 amino acids. V shed 0 bases and J shed 7 bases, with 11 bases lying between them. CDR3 residues: CASSLGPSQEQYF. CDR3 coding DNA: TGTGCCAGCAGCTTGGGCCCATCGCAGGAGCAGTACTTC.

V gene TRBV4-3 combines with J gene TRBJ2-1; the match to TRBD2 covers 8 bases. CDR1 and CDR2 from the germline V gene are LGHNA and YSLEER. This CDR3 has 17 amino acids. V dropped 2 bases and J dropped 2; count of bases not matched to a gene: 8. Here the CDR3 reads CASSQSHSGAAYNEQFF. The CDR3 DNA sequence: TGCGCCAGCAGCCAATCCCATAGCGGGGCAGCCTACAATGAGCAGTTCTTC.

This clone was detected a few times. V gene TRBV12-3 or TRBV12-4 combines with J gene TRBJ1-2; D call uncertain. Between the trimmed V and J ends, which lost 7 bases and 2 bases, there was a span of 8 bases. This CDR3 region has 12 residues. In nucleotides, the CDR3 is TGTGCCAGCAAGCCCGGGAACTATGGCTACACCTTC. This encodes CASKPGNYGYTF.

This chain links TRBV5-4 with TRBJ1-5; 7 positions agree with TRBD1. CDR1 and CDR2 (germline): SGHNT, YYREEE (reference sequence). The junction had 5 bases not matched to a gene; V was cut back by 4 bases and J by 4 bases. The CDR3 loop spans 14 amino acids. CDR3 DNA sequence: TGTGCCAGCAGCAACGACAGGGCTAATCAGCCCCAGCATTTT. This encodes CASSNDRANQPQHF. The whole variable domain, remainder taken from reference TRBV5-4 and TRBJ1-5, is ETGVTQSPTHLIKTRGQQVTLRCSSQSGHNTVSWYQQALGQGPQFIFQYYREEENGRGNFPPRFSGLQFPNYSSELNVNALELDDSALYLCASSNDRANQPQHFGDGTRLSIL.

The chain couples TRBV27 to TRBJ1-5; D gene ambiguous. This CDR3 has 15 amino acids. Germline V lookup: CDR1 MNHEY, CDR2 SMNVEV (reference sequence). The V and J ends lost 4 bases and 1 base respectively, with 11 bases between them. This CDR3 reads CASSSRATSNQPQHF. DNA of the CDR3: TGTGCCAGCAGTTCCCGGGCAACCAGCAATCAGCCCCAGCATTTT.

This clone was picked up one time. The V and J genes are TRBV19 and TRBJ1-1; no firm D call. V was shortened by 7 bases and J by 0 bases, with 15 bases between the two germline ends. This CDR3 comprises 15 residues. Germline V gene lookup returns CDR1 LNHDA and CDR2 SQIVND (reference sequence). CDR3 protein: CASKPRVGMNTEAFF. DNA for the CDR3: TGTGCCAGTAAACCAAGGGTCGGAATGAACACTGAAGCTTTCTTT.

The J gene is TRBJ1-4, the V gene TRBV6-5; D is perhaps TRBD1 (5 bases). Trimming pared 0 bases from V and 8 bases from J, leaving 13 bases between. The CDR3 covers 15 residues. Per the germline V gene, CDR1 is MNHEY and CDR2 is SVGAGI. CDR3 sequence (DNA): TGTGCCAGCAGTTACTCGAGACAAGCAGGGGAAAAACTGTTTTTT. Translating it yields CASSYSRQAGEKLFF.

This clone has only one observation. The J gene is TRBJ2-3, the V gene TRBV7-7; the D gene is possibly TRBD1 (5 bases). The CDR3 runs to 15 residues. V was trimmed by 5 bases and J by 0 bases, leaving 12 bases between them. Germline values: CDR1 SSHAT, CDR2 FNYEAQ (reference sequence). The CDR3 DNA sequence: TGTGCCAGCAGCCCCAGTGGGGCTAGCACAGATACGCAGTATTTT. As protein: CASSPSGASTDTQYF.

This clone occurred many times. This rearrangement joins TRBV6-1 to TRBJ2-7; D is perhaps TRBD1 (5 bases). The CDR3 covers 17 residues. V shed 1 base and J shed 1 base, with 17 bases lying between them. Germline CDR1 reads MNHNS; CDR2 reads SASEGT. CDR3 loop: CASSEEVDSYLSYEQYF. The CDR3 DNA follows: TGTGCCAGCAGTGAAGAGGTCGACAGCTACCTTTCCTACGAGCAGTACTTC.

The CDR3 nucleotides read TGTGCCAGCAGTTTAGCTTCCTATGGCTACACCTTC. Protein sequence: CASSLASYGYTF. The rearrangement joins TRBV12-3 or TRBV12-4 to TRBJ1-2; D is unclear. This CDR3 contains 12 residues. V lost 0 bases and J lost 4, with 3 bases in between.

V gene TRBV11-1 combines with J gene TRBJ2-3; no reliable D call. CDR1 is SGHAT, CDR2 FQDESV, per germline (reference sequence). The CDR3 is made up of 13 amino acids. V lost 6 bases and J 7 bases, leaving 14 bases between the germline ends. The DNA of the CDR3 is TGTGCCAGCAGTATCGTATCTGGGTATACGCAGTATTTT. Its protein is CASSIVSGYTQYF.

This chain connects TRBV6-5 to TRBJ1-6; 7 bases align to TRBD1. Germline assignment: CDR1 MNHEY and CDR2 SVGAGI. The CDR3 length is 15 residues. V lost 2 bases to trimming and J lost 9 bases; unmatched junction nucleotides: 7. The CDR3 DNA reads TGTGCCAGCAGTTACCAACAGGGGAAGGCTTCACCCCTCCACTTT. Translated, it gives CASSYQQGKASPLHF.

This clone was found once. The chain's CDR3 is CASSPPSGNTGELFF. For the CDR3, the DNA is TGTGCCAGCAGTCCTCCTAGCGGTAACACCGGGGAGCTGTTTTTT. V usage is TRBV25-1 and J usage is TRBJ2-2, with TRBD2 matching over 7 bases. The CDR3 covers 15 residues. CDR1 MGHDK and CDR2 SYGVNS come from the germline V gene. The junction had 5 bases not matched to a gene; V was cut back by 5 bases and J by 2 bases.

The V gene is TRBV4-3, the J gene TRBJ2-1, with D unclear. Trimming cost V 1 base and J 1 base, with 2 bases left between them. The CDR3 has 13 amino acids. The germline CDR1 and CDR2 sequences are LGHNA and YSLEER. This CDR3 reads CASSQGSYNEQFF. In nucleotides, the CDR3 is TGCGCCAGCAGCCAAGGGTCCTACAATGAGCAGTTCTTC.

CDR3 protein: CASSFGGSPLHF. In DNA, the CDR3 is TGTGCCAGCAGTTTTGGGGGTTCACCCCTCCACTTT. This chain joins TRBV12-3 or TRBV12-4 and TRBJ1-6; perhaps TRBD1 as D (5 bases). This CDR3 has 12 amino acids. Trimming took off 3 bases at V and 9 bases at J, with 6 bases between the two ends.

The chain carries TRBV6-5 and TRBJ1-2; no clear D. Trimming removed 6 bases at V and 9 bases at J, with 17 bases between. This CDR3 comprises 13 residues. Germline lookup yields CDR1 MNHEY and CDR2 SVGAGI. CDR3 DNA: TGTGCCAGCAGCGACCTCGCTGGGTACCGCTACACCTTC. Translating it yields CASSDLAGYRYTF.

This chain connects TRBV3-1 (or the pseudogene TRBV3-2) to TRBJ2-1; a possible D gene is TRBD2 (5 bases). V lost 0 bases to trimming and J lost 2 bases, with 11 bases between them. Germline V gene lookup returns CDR1 LGHDT and CDR2 YNNKEL (reference sequence). This CDR3 is 16 amino acids long. CDR3 DNA sequence: TGTGCCAGCAGCCAAGAGAAGCTAGCTACCTACAATGAGCAGTTCTTC. Protein product: CASSQEKLATYNEQFF.

The V call is TRBV9, the J call TRBJ2-2; D unresolved. Per the germline V gene, CDR1 is SGDLS and CDR2 is YYNGEE. V gave up 0 bases and J gave up 5 bases, with 2 bases separating them. CDR3 length equals 12 residues. The DNA for the CDR3 is TGTGCCAGCAGCGTAGGAACCGGGGAGCTGTTTTTT. As protein: CASSVGTGELFF.

This sequence joins TRBV5-4 and TRBJ2-2; tentative D call: TRBD2 (5 bases). This CDR3 spans 15 amino acids. The germline CDR1 and CDR2 sequences are SGHNT and YYREEE (reference sequence). The V end lost 5 bases, the J end lost 7 bases, and 18 bases lay between the germline ends. The CDR3 DNA follows: TGTGCCAGCAGTTCCGGGGTGCAGGAAGACGGGGAGCTGTTTTTT. It translates to CASSSGVQEDGELFF.

V usage is TRBV28 and J usage is TRBJ2-7, with TRBD1 matching 8 bases. CDR1 is MDHEN and CDR2 is SYDVKM in the germline V gene. The CDR3 sequence is 14 residues long. V trimming: 4 bases; J trimming: 5 bases; junction bases outside the gene matches: 7. This CDR3 is CASSSGGGRDEQYF. CDR3 DNA sequence: TGTGCCAGCAGTTCAGGGGGCGGAAGGGACGAGCAGTACTTC. Supplemented by reference TRBV28 and TRBJ2-7, the full variable domain reads DVKVTQSSRYLVKRTGEKVFLECVQDMDHENMFWYRQDPGLGLRLIYFSYDVKMKEKGDIPEGYSVSREKKERFSLILESASTNQTSMYLCASSSGGGRDEQYFGPGTRLTVT.

This chain joins TRBV4-3 and TRBJ1-4, with a tentative D call TRBD1 (6 bases). This CDR3 contains 16 residues. Germline CDR1 and CDR2: LGHNA and YSLEER. V was shortened by 3 bases and J by 5 bases, with 16 bases between the two germline ends. The CDR3 DNA sequence: TGCGCCAGCAGCCAGGGGGCCGCGGAGGGGAATGAAAAACTGTTTTTT. Translated: CASSQGAAEGNEKLFF.

The J gene is TRBJ2-1, the V gene TRBV7-2; tentatively, D is TRBD1 (6 bases). The V end was cut by 5 bases, the J end by 9 bases, with 11 bases between. Germline CDR1 SGHTA, CDR2 FQGNSA. The CDR3 loop spans 12 amino acids. The CDR3 DNA reads as TGTGCCAGCAGCCGCAGGGGTCGTGAGCAGTTCTTC. It specifies CASSRRGREQFF.

V gene TRBV10-3 combines with J gene TRBJ1-1, with 8 positions matching TRBD1. Germline CDR1 reads ENHRY; CDR2 reads SYGVKD. Trimming at V came to 6 bases and at J to 3 bases, leaving 6 bases not matched to a gene. This CDR3 is built from 14 residues. DNA of the CDR3: TGTGCCATCAGGGACGGACAGGGCTACACTGAAGCTTTCTTT. As protein: CAIRDGQGYTEAFF.

CDR3: CASSLAAGEAFF. The CDR3 DNA sequence: TGTGCCAGCAGTTTAGCGGCCGGAGAAGCTTTCTTT. This sequence joins TRBV12-3 or TRBV12-4 and TRBJ1-1; no definite D call. This CDR3 has 12 amino acids. V gave up 0 bases and J gave up 8 bases, with 7 bases separating them.

The J gene is TRBJ2-5, the V gene TRBV11-1; D is perhaps TRBD1 or TRBD2 (5 bases each). Germline CDR1 SGHAT, CDR2 FQDESV (reference sequence). V lost 2 bases and J lost 5, with 15 bases in between. The CDR3 consists of 15 residues. In DNA form, the CDR3 reads TGTGCCAGCAGCTTACGGGGCGCCGGGTCGGAGACCCAGTACTTC. It is translated as CASSLRGAGSETQYF.

V is TRBV6-4 and J is TRBJ1-1; D gene unclear. The germline V gene has CDR1 MRHNA and CDR2 SNTAGT. The CDR3 is 15 residues long. V gave up 1 base and J gave up 2 bases, with 11 bases separating them. Here the CDR3 reads CASSDYRTVNTEAFF. As DNA, the CDR3 is TGTGCCAGCAGTGACTATAGGACCGTTAACACTGAAGCTTTCTTT.

This chain connects TRBV4-3 to TRBJ1-2, with TRBD1 matching over 9 bases. V shed 3 bases, J shed 4 bases, and the junction held 6 bases outside the gene matches. Per the germline V gene, CDR1 is LGHNA and CDR2 is YSLEER. The CDR3 covers 15 residues. The CDR3 coding sequence is TGCGCCAGCAGCCAGGGGACAGGGAGTATCTATGGCTACACCTTC. Translation gives CASSQGTGSIYGYTF.

The chain joins TRBV6-6 to TRBJ1-1; no clear D. The CDR3 is 16 amino acids. Germline assignment: CDR1 MNHNY and CDR2 SVGAGI (reference sequence). Trimming took off 2 bases at V and 6 bases at J, with 19 bases between the two ends. CDR3 DNA sequence: TGTGCCAGCAGTTACACTCAGTTCCGGGGTCTAGCTGAAGCTTTCTTT. Amino acids: CASSYTQFRGLAEAFF.

The chain has TRBV6-5 and TRBJ2-3; D is uncertain. With 0 bases removed from V and 6 bases from J, the gap between germline ends came to 13 bases. CDR1 and CDR2 (germline): MNHEY, SVGAGI. The CDR3 covers 15 residues. DNA for the CDR3: TGTGCCAGCAGTTACTCGAACTGGCGCAGGGATACGCAGTATTTT. It encodes CASSYSNWRRDTQYF.

The chain carries TRBV10-2 and TRBJ2-1; weak D call: TRBD2 (6 bases). The CDR3 totals 14 residues. V was clipped by 5 bases and J by 7 bases, with 15 bases between them. Germline-derived CDR1 and CDR2 are WSHSY and SAAADI. The CDR3 nucleotides are TGCGCCAGCAGTCCCACCCCGGGGGATAATGAGCAGTTCTTC. Protein: CASSPTPGDNEQFF.